Listed below are T cell receptor beta chains from one sample, sequenced in a study of cytomegalovirus exposure and HLA in healthy donors. Using immunoSEQ multiplex PCR, the repertoire was profiled, and TCRdb retains in-frame clones only, with some absent. Of approximately 180,000 clones in the sample, around 84% are singletons; the top ten hold 1.5% to 2%. Sequencing was done on a sample of PBMCs. Every receptor here comes from a young woman in good health and CMV-seronegative. CDR3s include the opening cysteine and the closing phenylalanine or tryptophan.

J gene: TRBJ1-4
V gene: TRBV5-6
CDR3 protein: CASSFSFSGQGEKLFF

J gene: TRBJ2-1
V gene: TRBV19
CDR3 protein: CASNTPAGGRNEQFF

J gene: TRBJ1-6
V gene: TRBV11-3
CDR3 protein: CASSLAPGRYNSPLHF

J gene: TRBJ1-1
V gene: TRBV29-1
CDR3 protein: CSVVGRLNTEAFF

J gene: TRBJ1-5
V gene: TRBV19
CDR3 protein: CASSIQANNQPQHF

J gene: TRBJ1-5
V gene: TRBV6-1
CDR3 protein: CASGRSQPQHF

J gene: TRBJ1-6
V gene: TRBV6-1
CDR3 protein: CAASGLGSYNSPLHF

J gene: TRBJ1-5
V gene: TRBV7-2
CDR3 protein: CASSDTRGGVQPQHF

J gene: TRBJ1-2
V gene: TRBV29-1
CDR3 protein: CSVDRADYGYTF

J gene: TRBJ1-4
V gene: TRBV6-1
CDR3 protein: CASRNRGGREKLFF

J gene: TRBJ2-7
V gene: TRBV4-2
CDR3 protein: CASSLSLSGPTYEQYF

J gene: TRBJ2-3
V gene: TRBV9
CDR3 protein: CASSVVGTSRTDTQYF

J gene: TRBJ1-1
V gene: TRBV11-3
CDR3 protein: CASSSFNTEAFF

J gene: TRBJ2-7
V gene: TRBV4-2
CDR3 protein: CASSRFETSGVDEQYF

J gene: TRBJ1-2
V gene: TRBV6-6
CDR3 protein: CASSGTGVGGYTF

J gene: TRBJ2-3
V gene: TRBV5-4
CDR3 protein: CASSSISGLGADTQYF

J gene: TRBJ2-3
V gene: TRBV9
CDR3 protein: CASSGLVTDTQYF

J gene: TRBJ2-1
V gene: TRBV4-1
CDR3 protein: CASSHQGTDEQFF

J gene: TRBJ2-2
V gene: TRBV2
CDR3 protein: CASSDLQGYAGELFF

J gene: TRBJ2-1
V gene: TRBV6-6
CDR3 protein: CASSRTLTYNEQFF

J gene: TRBJ2-1
V gene: TRBV6-6
CDR3 protein: CASSPGLSEQFF

J gene: TRBJ2-7
V gene: TRBV27
CDR3 protein: CASIRDRGYEQYF

J gene: TRBJ2-2
V gene: TRBV5-1
CDR3 protein: CASSFGEITGELFF

J gene: TRBJ2-7
V gene: TRBV4-1
CDR3 protein: CASSQGIPGGDEQYF

J gene: TRBJ2-7
V gene: TRBV5-1
CDR3 protein: CASSLVGAAGPSPYEQYF

J gene: TRBJ1-2
V gene: TRBV2
CDR3 protein: CASSGQGADGYTF

J gene: TRBJ2-7
V gene: TRBV5-6
CDR3 protein: CASSPQGALDYEQYF

J gene: TRBJ2-3
V gene: TRBV6-5
CDR3 protein: CASSYSLAGGWDTQYF

J gene: TRBJ1-3
V gene: TRBV7-3
CDR3 protein: CASSLLGATGNTIYF

J gene: TRBJ1-1
V gene: TRBV9
CDR3 protein: CASSVAGDVAFF

J gene: TRBJ2-5
V gene: TRBV5-6
CDR3 protein: CASALAGGQETQYF

J gene: TRBJ2-1
V gene: TRBV4-1
CDR3 protein: CASSQESSSGNEQFF

J gene: TRBJ1-2
V gene: TRBV29-1
CDR3 protein: CSAGDSETPYGYGYTF

J gene: TRBJ1-1
V gene: TRBV9
CDR3 protein: CASSDRTGGTEAFF

J gene: TRBJ2-1
V gene: TRBV4-2
CDR3 protein: CASSQGAGESYNGQFF

J gene: TRBJ1-1
V gene: TRBV28
CDR3 protein: CASRPLQGNTEAFF

J gene: TRBJ1-5
V gene: TRBV18
CDR3 protein: CASSPEQGAQPQHF

J gene: TRBJ2-5
V gene: TRBV7-6
CDR3 protein: CASSLGGTGQETQYF

J gene: TRBJ1-5
V gene: TRBV19
CDR3 protein: CASSLQDRQPQHF